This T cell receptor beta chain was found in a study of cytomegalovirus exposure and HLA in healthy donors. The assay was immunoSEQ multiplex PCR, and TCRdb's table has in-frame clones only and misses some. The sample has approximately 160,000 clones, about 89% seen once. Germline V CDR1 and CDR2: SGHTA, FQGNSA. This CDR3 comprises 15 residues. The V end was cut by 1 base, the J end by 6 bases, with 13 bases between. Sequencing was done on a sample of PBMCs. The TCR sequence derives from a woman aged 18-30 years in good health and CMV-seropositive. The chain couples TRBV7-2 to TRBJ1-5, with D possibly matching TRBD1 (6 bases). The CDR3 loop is CASSLVRQGSQPQHF. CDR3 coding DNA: TGTGCCAGCAGCTTAGTGCGTCAGGGGAGTCAGCCCCAGCATTTT.